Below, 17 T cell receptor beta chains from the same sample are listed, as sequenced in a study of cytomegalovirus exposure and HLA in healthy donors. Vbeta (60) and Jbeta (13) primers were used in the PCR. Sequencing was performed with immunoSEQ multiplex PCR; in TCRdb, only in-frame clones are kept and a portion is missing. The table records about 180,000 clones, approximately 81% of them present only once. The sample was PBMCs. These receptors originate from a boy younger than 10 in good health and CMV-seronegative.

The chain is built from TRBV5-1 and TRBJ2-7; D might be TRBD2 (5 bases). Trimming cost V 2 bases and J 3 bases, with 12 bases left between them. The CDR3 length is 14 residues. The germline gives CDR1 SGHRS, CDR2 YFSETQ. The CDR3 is CASSFEGTNYEQYF. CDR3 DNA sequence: TGCGCCAGCAGCTTCGAGGGAACCAACTACGAGCAGTACTTC.

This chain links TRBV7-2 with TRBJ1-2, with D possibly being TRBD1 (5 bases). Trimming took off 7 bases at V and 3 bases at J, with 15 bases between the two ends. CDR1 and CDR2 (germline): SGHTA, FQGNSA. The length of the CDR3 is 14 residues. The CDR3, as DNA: TGTGCCAGCACCACGAAACGGGACTACTATGGCTACACCTTC. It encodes CASTTKRDYYGYTF.

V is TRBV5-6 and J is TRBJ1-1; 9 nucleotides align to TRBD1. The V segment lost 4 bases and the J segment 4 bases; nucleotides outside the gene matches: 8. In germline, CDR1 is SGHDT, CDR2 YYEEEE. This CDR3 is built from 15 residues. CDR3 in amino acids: CASSPVDRGFTEAFF. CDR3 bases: TGTGCCAGCAGCCCTGTGGACAGGGGATTCACTGAAGCTTTCTTT.

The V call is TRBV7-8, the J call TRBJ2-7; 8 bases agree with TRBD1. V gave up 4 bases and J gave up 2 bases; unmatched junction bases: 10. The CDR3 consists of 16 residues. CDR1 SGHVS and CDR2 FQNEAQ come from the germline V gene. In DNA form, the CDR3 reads TGTGCCAGCAGCTCCTACCGGGACAGGAAGACCTACGAGCAGTACTTC. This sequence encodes CASSSYRDRKTYEQYF.

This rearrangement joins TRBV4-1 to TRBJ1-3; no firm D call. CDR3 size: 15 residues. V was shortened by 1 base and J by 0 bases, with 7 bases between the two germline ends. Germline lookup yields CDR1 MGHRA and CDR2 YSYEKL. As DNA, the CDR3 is TGCGCCAGCAGCCAAGCATCCAACTCTGGAAACACCATATATTTT. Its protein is CASSQASNSGNTIYF.

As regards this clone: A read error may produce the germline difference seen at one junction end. The CDR3 DNA follows: TGTGCCAGCAGCTTAGGCCTAAGGACTAAGCTCTTC. Its translation: CASSLGLRTKLF. The rearrangement uses TRBV13 and TRBJ2-1; a weak D match, TRBD2 (6 bases). Germline V gene data show CDR1 as PRHDT and CDR2 as FYEKMQ (reference sequence). CDR3 length: 12 amino acids.

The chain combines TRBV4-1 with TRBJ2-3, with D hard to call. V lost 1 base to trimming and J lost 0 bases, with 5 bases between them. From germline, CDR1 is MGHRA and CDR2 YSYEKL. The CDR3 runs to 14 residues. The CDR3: CASSQGPSTDTQYF. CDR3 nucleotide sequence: TGCGCCAGCAGCCAAGGGCCCAGCACAGATACGCAGTATTTT.

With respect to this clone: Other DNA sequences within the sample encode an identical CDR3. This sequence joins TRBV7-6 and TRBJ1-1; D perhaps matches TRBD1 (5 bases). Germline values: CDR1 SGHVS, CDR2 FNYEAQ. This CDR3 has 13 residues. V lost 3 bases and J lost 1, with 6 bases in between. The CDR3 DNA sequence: TGTGCCAGCAGCTTGACAGAGAACACTGAAGCTTTCTTT. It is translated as CASSLTENTEAFF.

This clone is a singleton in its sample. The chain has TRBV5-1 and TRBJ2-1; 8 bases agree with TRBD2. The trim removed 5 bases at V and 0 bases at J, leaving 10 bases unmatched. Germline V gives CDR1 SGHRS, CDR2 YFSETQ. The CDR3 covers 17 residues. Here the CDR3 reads CASSVTLSGSSYNEQFF. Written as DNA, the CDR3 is TGCGCCAGCAGTGTTACCCTAAGCGGGAGCTCCTACAATGAGCAGTTCTTC.

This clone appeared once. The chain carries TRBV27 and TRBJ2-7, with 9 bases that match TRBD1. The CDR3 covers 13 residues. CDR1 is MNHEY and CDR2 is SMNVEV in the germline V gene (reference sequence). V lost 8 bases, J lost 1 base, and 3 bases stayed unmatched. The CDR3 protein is CASFGTGSYEQYF. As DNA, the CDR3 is TGTGCCAGCTTCGGGACAGGGTCCTACGAGCAGTACTTC.

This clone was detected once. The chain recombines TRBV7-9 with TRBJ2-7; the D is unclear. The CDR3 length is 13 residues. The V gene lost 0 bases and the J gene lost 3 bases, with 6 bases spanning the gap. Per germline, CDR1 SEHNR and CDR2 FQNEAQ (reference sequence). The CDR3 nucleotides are TGTGCCAGCAGCTTAGCTACTGACTACGAGCAGTACTTC. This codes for CASSLATDYEQYF.

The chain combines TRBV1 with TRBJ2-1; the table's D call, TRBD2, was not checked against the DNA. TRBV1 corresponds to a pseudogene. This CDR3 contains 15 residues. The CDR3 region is CTSSRAGEEYNEQFF. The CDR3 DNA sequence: TGCACCAGCAGCCGGGCGGGAGAGGAGTACAATGAGCAGTTCTTC.

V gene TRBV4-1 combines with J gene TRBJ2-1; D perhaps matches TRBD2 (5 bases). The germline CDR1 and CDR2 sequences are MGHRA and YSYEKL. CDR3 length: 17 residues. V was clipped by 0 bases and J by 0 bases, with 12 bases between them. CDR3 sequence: CASSQDSAQSSYNEQFF. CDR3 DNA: TGCGCCAGCAGCCAAGATAGCGCACAGAGCTCCTACAATGAGCAGTTCTTC.

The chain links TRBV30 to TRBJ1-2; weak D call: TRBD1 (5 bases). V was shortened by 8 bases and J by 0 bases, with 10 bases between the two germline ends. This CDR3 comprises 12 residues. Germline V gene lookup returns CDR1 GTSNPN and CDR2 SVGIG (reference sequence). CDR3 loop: CALETANYGYTF. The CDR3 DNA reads TGTGCCCTCGAGACAGCTAACTATGGCTACACCTTC.

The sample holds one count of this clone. CDR3 protein: CASSETGTSYEQYF. The CDR3 region has the DNA TGTGCCAGCAGCGAGACCGGGACAAGCTACGAGCAGTACTTC. The gene calls are TRBV6-5 and TRBJ2-7; D possibly corresponds to TRBD1 (6 bases). The V end lost 6 bases, the J end lost 3 bases, and 15 bases lay between the germline ends. CDR3 length equals 14 residues. Germline V lookup: CDR1 MNHEY, CDR2 SVGAGI.

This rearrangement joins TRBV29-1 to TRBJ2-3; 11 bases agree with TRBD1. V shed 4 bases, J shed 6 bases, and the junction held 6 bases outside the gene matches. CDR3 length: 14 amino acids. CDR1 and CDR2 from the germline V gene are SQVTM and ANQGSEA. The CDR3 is CSVGTGGIGDTQYF. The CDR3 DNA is TGCAGCGTTGGGACAGGGGGCATTGGGGATACGCAGTATTTT.

This chain's CDR3 is CASTRRSWGTGGNYGYTF. As DNA, the CDR3 is TGTGCCAGCACCCGCAGGTCGTGGGGGACAGGGGGTAACTATGGCTACACCTTC. The chain couples TRBV11-2 to TRBJ1-2, with 11 bases aligning to TRBD1. Looked up from germline, CDR1 is SGHAT and CDR2 is FQNNGV. V lost 7 bases to trimming and J lost 1 base; unmatched junction nucleotides: 14. CDR3 length equals 18 residues.